The source of this T cell receptor (beta chain) is a study of post-analysis software for immune sequencing data (dated by TCRdb to the mid-2010s). For the study in its entirety: Relapsing-remitting, secondary progressive and progressive-relapsing multiple sclerosis were recorded as disease courses, and subtype annotation was lacking for some patients. Patient repertoires were compared against roughly 12 previously published healthy control repertoires from donors aged roughly 6 to 25 years. A subset of samples was prepared in parallel using single-end sample barcoding, then pooled and co-amplified after Illumina adapter ligation. Results and caveats for the whole study, not just this receptor: The multiple sclerosis patient group was slightly younger than the control group. Multiple sclerosis patients had significantly lower normalized Chao1 diversity than controls, a result that suggests substantial peripheral T-cell clonal expansion. Significantly higher frequencies in patients than in controls were found for several TRBV segments, including TRBV5-6, TRBV5-1 and TRBV20-1. When samples were clustered directly using the F measure, samples prepared in the same batch co-clustered strongly, which prompted a batch-effect correction.

TCR beta repertoires were profiled from peripheral blood of roughly 13 young patients with multiple sclerosis to demonstrate the VDJtools post-analysis software. The multiple sclerosis patients were children and adolescents between about 6 and 15 years of age. A distance of 10 bases separates the germline ends of V and J, which lose 1 base and 1 base respectively. CDR1 and CDR2, per the germline V gene, are MGHRA and YSYEKL. There are 15 amino acids in the CDR3, from cysteine to phenylalanine inclusive. Just the 45-base CDR3 DNA is kept, in frame starting at base 1. Libraries were constructed by PCR. The sample was run on an Illumina HiSeq 2500. Unique molecular identifiers were incorporated into TCR beta cDNA libraries to reduce PCR and sequencing biases. Every 1 to 10 million input T cells yielded approximately 500,000 cDNA molecules, meaning each molecule approximated one T cell. The patient libraries were prepared and sequenced using the same protocol as the earlier healthy control dataset. Within a given batch, samples were prepared together, multiplexed and sequenced on the same HiSeq lane. For the original study's pipeline: Raw barcoded reads were processed with MIGEC, and single-read molecular identifier groups were discarded before consensus assembly and CDR3 extraction. Clonotype tables were post-analysed with VDJtools, normalizing diversity by down-sampling all datasets to the smallest sample size. In repertoire overlap clustering, CDR3 amino acid sequences, but not nucleotide sequences, were matched to correct batch-related cross-sample contamination. TCRdb ran its own pipeline on the public reads, namely fastp trimming at Q25 and MiXCR clone calling, and kept in-frame beta chains. Rows are combined by CDR3 protein, so each entry shows the most common genes and DNA. For this entry, the V and J calls and clone size follow TCRdb and not the study's own pipeline. Recorded for this sample are about 800,000 distinct CDR3 sequences; 30% of them occurred a single time. Clones ranked in the top ten supply 0.55% to 0.65% of the sample.

Points on this clonotype: Which antigen it targets is not known. Per-base qualities were not stored, and no clone one base away is much larger.

The TCR originated in a girl aged 5 to 17 with multiple sclerosis. This receptor chain uses TRBV4-1 and TRBJ1-2; possibly the D gene is TRBD1, per 6 matching bases. Sequences were obtained from blood. The DNA sequence reads TGCGCCAGCAGCCAAGGACAGGCTGGTAACTATGGCTACACCTTC. Its translation reads: CASSQGQAGNYGYTF.